This T cell receptor (beta chain) was captured in a study of technical replicates of blood from a few donors. The ends lost 1 base at V and 4 bases at J; junction bases unmatched: 5. This CDR3 contains 14 residues. Germline V gene data show CDR1 as SGHRS and CDR2 as YFSETQ. Some clones are missing from TCRdb's copy, which holds only in-frame ones; the method was immunoSEQ multiplex PCR. The data contain more than 65,000 clones, about 93% of them singletons. Sequenced sample: T cells isolated from PBMCs. This chain links TRBV5-1 with TRBJ2-7, with TRBD2 identical over 7 bases. This clonotype was obtained from a human donor in good health. CDR3 residues: CASSLRLAEYEQYF. The CDR3 DNA reads as TGCGCCAGCAGCTTGAGACTAGCTGAGTACGAGCAGTACTTC.